The 30 T cell receptor beta chains below come from one sample, sequenced in a study of T cell responses to AZD1222 COVID-19 vaccine. Only in-frame clones appear in the TCRdb table, and some are missing; sequencing was by immunoSEQ multiplex PCR. Here the sample spans fewer than 110,000 clones, approximately 88% being singletons. Sequences were derived from peripheral blood, sampled on day 0 of AZD1222 vaccination. All receptors derive from an adult in good health.

The chain is built from TRBV6-5 and TRBJ2-1, with D possibly matching TRBD2 (5 bases). Germline lookup yields CDR1 MNHEY and CDR2 SVGAGI. CDR3 length: 12 residues. V lost 5 bases and J lost 8, with 10 bases in between. CDR3 nucleotides: TGTGCCAGCAGTCCCCGGGATGATGAGCAGTTCTTC. Residues: CASSPRDDEQFF.

The gene calls are TRBV4-3 and TRBJ2-7; 7 bases match TRBD1. The CDR3 runs to 15 residues. Germline assignment: CDR1 LGHNA and CDR2 YSLEER. After removal of 0 bases from V and 3 bases from J, the junction contained 5 bases not matched to a gene. The CDR3: CASSQDLTGNYEQYF. The CDR3 bases are TGCGCCAGCAGCCAAGACCTGACAGGGAACTACGAGCAGTACTTC.

J is TRBJ2-7 and V is TRBV19, with D possibly matching TRBD1 (6 bases). The CDR3 consists of 15 residues. Germline loops: CDR1 LNHDA, CDR2 SQIVND (reference sequence). V was cut by 1 base and J by 3 bases, with 13 bases left in between. CDR3: CASSIVATGNYEQYF. DNA for the CDR3: TGTGCCAGTAGTATAGTGGCCACAGGGAACTACGAGCAGTACTTC.

The V and J genes are TRBV27 and TRBJ1-4; a possible D gene is TRBD1 (6 bases). Trimming removed 5 bases at V and 6 bases at J, with 16 bases between. This CDR3 comprises 15 residues. Germline V gene lookup returns CDR1 MNHEY and CDR2 SMNVEV (reference sequence). Here the CDR3 reads CASSAYRAGDEKLFF. CDR3 in DNA: TGTGCCAGCAGTGCCTACAGGGCCGGGGATGAAAAACTGTTTTTT. Full variable domain (outside the CDR3, taken from reference TRBV27 and TRBJ1-4): EAQVTQNPRYLITVTGKKLTVTCSQNMNHEYMSWYRQDPGLGLRQIYYSMNVEVTDKGDVPEGYKVSRKEKRNFPLILESPSPNQTSLYFCASSAYRAGDEKLFFGSGTQLSVL.

The chain joins TRBV19 to TRBJ2-4; 8 positions agree with TRBD1. This CDR3 comprises 14 residues. The trim removed 9 bases at V and 7 bases at J, leaving 11 bases unmatched. Germline V CDR1 and CDR2: LNHDA, SQIVND (reference sequence). CDR3 DNA: TGTGCCAGCTCTGCGTCAGGGGGCGGGAACATTCAGTACTTC. As protein: CASSASGGGNIQYF.

The chain has TRBV7-9 and TRBJ2-1; TRBD2 matches at 10 bases. Germline values: CDR1 SEHNR, CDR2 FQNEAQ (reference sequence). The J segment lost 7 bases and the V segment lost 8 bases, leaving 5 bases of the junction unmatched. The CDR3 contains 13 residues. CDR3: CASLAGVNNEQFF. CDR3 DNA sequence: TGTGCCAGCCTAGCGGGAGTAAATAATGAGCAGTTCTTC.

The rearrangement links TRBV28 to TRBJ1-1, with D hard to call. The CDR3 extends over 16 amino acids. Germline V gives CDR1 MDHEN, CDR2 SYDVKM. Trimming removed 3 bases at V and 5 bases at J, with 19 bases between. The CDR3 DNA follows: TGTGCCAGCAGTTTGCGGACGGCCTCTGGGAAGACTGAAGCTTTCTTT. Protein: CASSLRTASGKTEAFF. The variable domain in full, completed from reference TRBV28 and TRBJ1-1, reads DVKVTQSSRYLVKRTGEKVFLECVQDMDHENMFWYRQDPGLGLRLIYFSYDVKMKEKGDIPEGYSVSREKKERFSLILESASTNQTSMYLCASSLRTASGKTEAFFGQGTRLTVV.

V gene TRBV12-3 or TRBV12-4 combines with J gene TRBJ1-2; 8 bases match TRBD1. This CDR3 comprises 13 residues. Trimming at V came to 5 bases and at J to 5 bases, leaving 4 bases not matched to a gene. CDR3: CASSPRTGYGYTF. The DNA of the CDR3 is TGTGCCAGCAGTCCTCGGACAGGGTATGGCTACACCTTC.

The V and J genes are TRBV6-1 and TRBJ1-6; TRBD1 matches 9 bases. The CDR3 extends over 15 amino acids. The V segment lost 5 bases and the J segment 9 bases; nucleotides outside the gene matches: 8. The germline gives CDR1 MNHNS, CDR2 SASEGT. CDR3 protein: CASSSQGAQGSPLHF. In DNA form, the CDR3 reads TGTGCCAGCAGTTCACAGGGGGCGCAAGGTTCACCCCTCCACTTT.

The J gene is TRBJ2-7, the V gene TRBV27, with TRBD2 matching over 12 bases. CDR3 size: 14 residues. Germline loops: CDR1 MNHEY, CDR2 SMNVEV (reference sequence). V shed 2 bases and J 4 bases; nucleotides not matched to a gene: 0. The chain's CDR3 is CASSLLAGGYEQYF. CDR3 coding DNA: TGTGCCAGCAGTTTACTAGCGGGAGGGTACGAGCAGTACTTC.

The chain uses TRBV7-2 and TRBJ2-1, with D possibly matching TRBD1 (6 bases). This CDR3 has 14 residues. The germline V gene has CDR1 SGHTA and CDR2 FQGNSA. V was clipped by 1 base and J by 6 bases, with 10 bases between them. The CDR3 nucleotides are TGTGCCAGCAGCTTAGGTCGGGACATCAATGAGCAGTTCTTC. Amino acids: CASSLGRDINEQFF.

The chain uses TRBV11-2 and TRBJ1-3, with D perhaps TRBD1 (5 bases). The CDR3 contains 15 residues. Germline loops: CDR1 SGHAT, CDR2 FQNNGV. The V gene lost 1 base and the J gene lost 0 bases, with 7 bases spanning the gap. Here the CDR3 reads CASSLGGYSGNTIYF. In nucleotides, the CDR3 is TGTGCCAGCAGCTTAGGGGGGTACTCTGGAAACACCATATATTTT.

This clone was seen just once. The chain recombines TRBV6-5 with TRBJ1-1; possible D gene TRBD1, 5 bases. V lost 7 bases to trimming and J lost 4 bases, with 16 bases between them. The germline CDR1 and CDR2 sequences are MNHEY and SVGAGI. This CDR3 region has 14 residues. The CDR3 protein is CASNPSEGTTEAFF. The CDR3 DNA is TGTGCCAGCAACCCCTCGGAGGGGACCACTGAAGCTTTCTTT.

The J gene is TRBJ2-7, the V gene TRBV6-1, with TRBD2 matching 7 bases. This CDR3 spans 17 amino acids. Germline V CDR1 and CDR2: MNHNS, SASEGT. J lost 1 base, V lost 4 bases, and 13 bases had no gene match. The CDR3 loop is CASSGRGRGPGSYEQYF. In DNA, the CDR3 is TGTGCCAGCAGTGGCCGGGGGAGGGGCCCGGGGTCCTACGAGCAGTACTTC.

The chain joins TRBV9 to TRBJ2-5; the D call may be TRBD1 or TRBD2 (5 bases each). The germline CDR1 and CDR2 sequences are SGDLS and YYNGEE. The CDR3 spans 15 residues. V lost 0 bases to trimming and J lost 7 bases, with 16 bases between them. The chain's CDR3 is CASSVVGSGTGTQYF. The CDR3 nucleotides read TGTGCCAGCAGCGTAGTGGGGTCAGGGACCGGGACCCAGTACTTC. The full variable domain, completed using reference TRBV9 and TRBJ2-5, is DSGVTQTPKHLITATGQRVTLRCSPRSGDLSVYWYQQSLDQGLQFLIQYYNGEERAKGNILERFSAQQFPDLHSELNLSSLELGDSALYFCASSVVGSGTGTQYFGPGTRLLVL.

This clone was observed a single time. This chain joins TRBV7-2 and TRBJ1-1; 7 nucleotides align to TRBD1. The V segment lost 3 bases and the J segment 7 bases; nucleotides outside the gene matches: 11. CDR1 and CDR2 (germline): SGHTA, FQGNSA. CDR3 length: 15 amino acids. The CDR3 loop is CASSFGSDRVIEAFF. The DNA for the CDR3 is TGTGCCAGCAGCTTCGGATCCGACAGGGTAATTGAAGCTTTCTTT.

This clone was found once. V gene TRBV25-1 combines with J gene TRBJ1-2; possible D gene TRBD1, 5 bases. The CDR3 consists of 16 residues. Germline CDR1 and CDR2: MGHDK and SYGVNS. Deletions cut 2 bases from V and 1 base from J, with 14 bases between. CDR3: CASSESSGVFNYGYTF. As DNA, the CDR3 is TGTGCCAGCAGTGAAAGCTCGGGGGTTTTTAACTATGGCTACACCTTC.

The J gene is TRBJ2-2, the V gene TRBV12-3 or TRBV12-4; D is unclear. Trimming removed 5 bases from V and 6 bases from J, with 10 bases in between. CDR3 length equals 13 residues. CDR3 loop: CASSRYKAGELFF. The DNA for the CDR3 is TGTGCCAGCAGTCGATACAAGGCCGGGGAGCTGTTTTTT.

The sample holds one count of this clone. V is TRBV30 and J is TRBJ1-3; TRBD1 is a possible D gene (5 bases). V dropped 2 bases and J dropped 4 bases, with 12 bases sitting between them. Germline-derived CDR1 and CDR2 are GTSNPN and SVGIG (reference sequence). The CDR3 is 14 residues long. CDR3 loop: CAWSTLGVGNTIYF. DNA of the CDR3: TGTGCCTGGAGTACGTTGGGGGTCGGAAACACCATATATTTT.

The gene calls are TRBV2 and TRBJ1-1; D unresolved. CDR1 SNHLY and CDR2 FYNNEI come from the germline V gene. There are 13 residues in the CDR3. V was shortened by 4 bases and J by 3 bases, with 9 bases between the two germline ends. CDR3 protein: CASSGEEDTEAFF. The CDR3 DNA sequence: TGTGCCAGCAGTGGGGAGGAGGACACTGAAGCTTTCTTT.

The count of this clone is one. The chain recombines TRBV19 with TRBJ2-1; TRBD2 is a possible D gene (6 bases). There are 13 residues in the CDR3. Germline V gene lookup returns CDR1 LNHDA and CDR2 SQIVND (reference sequence). V shed 3 bases and J shed 10 bases, with 13 bases lying between them. CDR3 region: CASSMSARGEQFF. CDR3 sequence (DNA): TGTGCCAGTAGTATGTCCGCCCGGGGGGAGCAGTTCTTC.

The V call is TRBV6-6, the J call TRBJ1-5, with D possibly TRBD1 on 6 matching bases. The CDR3 is 14 residues long. Germline-derived CDR1 and CDR2 are MNHNY and SVGAGI (reference sequence). V gave up 6 bases and J gave up 5 bases, with 14 bases separating them. This CDR3 reads CASRWGQTYQPQHF. The CDR3 nucleotides are TGTGCCAGCAGGTGGGGACAAACGTATCAGCCCCAGCATTTT.

The V call is TRBV7-8, the J call TRBJ2-1; 10 nucleotides align to TRBD1. There are 15 residues in the CDR3. Germline V CDR1 and CDR2: SGHVS, FQNEAQ. Trimming at V came to 0 bases and at J to 8 bases, leaving 4 bases not matched to a gene. CDR3 DNA sequence: TGTGCCAGCAGCTTAGCGCAGACAGGGGGCTATGAGCAGTTCTTC. Amino acid sequence: CASSLAQTGGYEQFF.

V gene TRBV6-5 combines with J gene TRBJ2-3, with 7 nucleotides matching TRBD1. The ends lost 6 bases at V and 2 bases at J; junction bases unmatched: 5. Germline V gives CDR1 MNHEY, CDR2 SVGAGI. CDR3 length equals 14 residues. The CDR3 loop is CASSRGQYTDTQYF. DNA of the CDR3: TGTGCCAGCAGCCGGGGACAGTACACAGATACGCAGTATTTT.

The V and J genes are TRBV27 and TRBJ2-1, with D possibly being TRBD2 (5 bases). Germline lookup yields CDR1 MNHEY and CDR2 SMNVEV (reference sequence). This CDR3 has 15 amino acids. V lost 5 bases, J lost 9 bases, and 20 bases lay in between. As DNA, the CDR3 is TGTGCCAGCAGTCCACCAACCGGGAAAGAACGTGAGCAGTTCTTC. The encoded protein is CASSPPTGKEREQFF.

This clone has a handful of counts. The J gene is TRBJ1-1, the V gene TRBV19; TRBD1 might be the D (5 bases). Germline CDR1 reads LNHDA; CDR2 reads SQIVND (reference sequence). This CDR3 has 14 residues. Trimming removed 10 bases at V and 10 bases at J, with 25 bases between. The CDR3 nucleotides are TGTGCCACCTCCTCCGGCGGGGCGCCGCTGGGAGCTTTCTTT. Protein product: CATSSGGAPLGAFF. Variable domain in full (rest from reference TRBV19 and TRBJ1-1): DGGITQSPKYLFRKEGQNVTLSCEQNLNHDAMYWYRQDPGQGLRLIYYSQIVNDFQKGDIAEGYSVSREKKESFPLTVTSAQKNPTAFYLCATSSGGAPLGAFFGQGTRLTVV.

This chain links TRBV2 with TRBJ1-3, with D unresolved. This CDR3 region has 13 residues. V gave up 7 bases and J gave up 8 bases, with 15 bases separating them. Germline CDR1 is SNHLY and CDR2 is FYNNEI. CDR3 in amino acids: CASNSPGKDTIYF. The CDR3 DNA reads TGTGCCAGCAATTCACCGGGAAAGGACACCATATATTTT. Variable domain in full (rest from reference TRBV2 and TRBJ1-3): EPEVTQTPSHQVTQMGQEVILRCVPISNHLYFYWYRQILGQKVEFLVSFYNNEISEKSEIFDDQFSVERPDGSNFTLKIRSTKLEDSAMYFCASNSPGKDTIYFGEGSWLTVV.

Concerning this clone: Other DNA sequences in this sample translate to the same CDR3. This chain connects TRBV6-2 or TRBV6-3 to TRBJ2-7; D is undetermined. The V and J ends lost 3 bases and 2 bases respectively, with 2 bases between them. CDR3 length: 11 amino acids. In germline, CDR1 is MNHEY, CDR2 SVGEGT. The CDR3 loop reads CASSYTYEQYF. In DNA form, the CDR3 reads TGTGCCAGCAGTTATACCTACGAGCAGTACTTC.

This chain connects TRBV2 to TRBJ1-4; D is unclear. CDR1 is SNHLY and CDR2 is FYNNEI in the germline V gene. The CDR3 runs to 14 residues. Trimming took off 6 bases at V and 5 bases at J, with 13 bases between the two ends. The chain's CDR3 is CASRIGSPNEKLFF. The CDR3 nucleotides are TGTGCCAGCAGGATTGGGTCACCGAATGAAAAACTGTTTTTT.

This chain uses TRBV6-5 with TRBJ2-7; D might be TRBD1 (6 bases). The CDR3 has 14 amino acids. V lost 6 bases and J 0 bases, leaving 12 bases between the germline ends. The germline V gene has CDR1 MNHEY and CDR2 SVGAGI. CDR3 loop: CASRNNRDSYEQYF. The CDR3 DNA reads TGTGCCAGCAGGAACAACAGGGACTCCTACGAGCAGTACTTC.